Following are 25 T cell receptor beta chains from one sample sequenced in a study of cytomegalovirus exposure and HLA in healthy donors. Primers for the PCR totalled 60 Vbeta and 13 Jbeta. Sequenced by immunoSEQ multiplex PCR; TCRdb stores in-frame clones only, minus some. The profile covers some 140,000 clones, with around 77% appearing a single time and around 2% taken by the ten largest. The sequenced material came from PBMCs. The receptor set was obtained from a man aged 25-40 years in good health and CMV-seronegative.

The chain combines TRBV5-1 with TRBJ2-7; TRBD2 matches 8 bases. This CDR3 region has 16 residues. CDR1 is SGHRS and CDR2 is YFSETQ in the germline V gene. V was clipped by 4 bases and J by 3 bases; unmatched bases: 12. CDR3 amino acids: CASSPSLLAGGYEQYF. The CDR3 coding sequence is TGCGCCAGCAGCCCCTCTCTCCTAGCGGGCGGCTACGAGCAGTACTTC.

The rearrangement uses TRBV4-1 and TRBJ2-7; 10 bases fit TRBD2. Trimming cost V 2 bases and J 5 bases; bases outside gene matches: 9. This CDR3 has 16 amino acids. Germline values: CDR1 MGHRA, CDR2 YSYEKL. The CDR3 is CASSQKGLAGEDEQYF. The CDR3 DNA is TGCGCCAGCAGCCAAAAAGGTCTAGCGGGAGAAGACGAGCAGTACTTC.

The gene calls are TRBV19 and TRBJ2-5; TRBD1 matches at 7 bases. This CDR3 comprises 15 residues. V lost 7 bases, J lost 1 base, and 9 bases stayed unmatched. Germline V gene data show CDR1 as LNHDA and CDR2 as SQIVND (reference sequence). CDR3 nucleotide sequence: TGTGCCAGTAAAGCGACAGGGAACCCCCAAGAGACCCAGTACTTC. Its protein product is CASKATGNPQETQYF.

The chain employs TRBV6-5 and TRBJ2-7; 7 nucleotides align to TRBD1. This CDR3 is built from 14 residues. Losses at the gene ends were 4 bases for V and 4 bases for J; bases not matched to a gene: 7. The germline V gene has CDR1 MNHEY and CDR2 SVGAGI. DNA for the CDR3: TGTGCCAGCAGTTCAGACAGGGTTAAGTACGAGCAGTACTTC. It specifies CASSSDRVKYEQYF.

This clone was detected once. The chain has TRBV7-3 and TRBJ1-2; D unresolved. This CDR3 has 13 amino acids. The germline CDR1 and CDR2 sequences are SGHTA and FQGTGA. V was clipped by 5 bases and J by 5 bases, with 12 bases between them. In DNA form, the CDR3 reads TGTGCCAGCAGCCCCGGGAGGGAGTATGGCTACACCTTC. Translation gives CASSPGREYGYTF.

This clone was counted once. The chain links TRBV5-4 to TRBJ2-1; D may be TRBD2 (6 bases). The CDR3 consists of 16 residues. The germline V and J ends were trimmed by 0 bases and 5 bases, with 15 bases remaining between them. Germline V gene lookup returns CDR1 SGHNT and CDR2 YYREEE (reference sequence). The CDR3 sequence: CASSLDGTFENNEQFF. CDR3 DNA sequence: TGTGCCAGCAGCTTGGACGGGACTTTTGAAAACAATGAGCAGTTCTTC.

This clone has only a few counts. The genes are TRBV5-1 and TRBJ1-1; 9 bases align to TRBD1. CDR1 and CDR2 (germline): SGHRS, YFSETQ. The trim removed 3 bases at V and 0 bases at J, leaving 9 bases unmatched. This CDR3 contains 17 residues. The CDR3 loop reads CASSSGQGTSLNTEAFF. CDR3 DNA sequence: TGCGCCAGCAGCTCCGGACAGGGGACTTCCCTGAACACTGAAGCTTTCTTT.

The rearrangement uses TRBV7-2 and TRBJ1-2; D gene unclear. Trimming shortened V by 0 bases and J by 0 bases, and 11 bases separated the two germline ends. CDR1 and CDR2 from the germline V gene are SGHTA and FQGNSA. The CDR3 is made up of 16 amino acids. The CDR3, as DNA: TGTGCCAGCAGCTTAGCAGCGGGGATGGCTAACTATGGCTACACCTTC. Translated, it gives CASSLAAGMANYGYTF.

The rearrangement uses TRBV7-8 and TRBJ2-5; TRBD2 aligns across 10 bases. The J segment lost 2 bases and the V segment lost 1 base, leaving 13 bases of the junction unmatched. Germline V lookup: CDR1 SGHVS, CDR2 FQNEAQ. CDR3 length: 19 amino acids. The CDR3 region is CASSLGRLAGVWGQETQYF. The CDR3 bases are TGTGCCAGCAGCTTAGGGCGCCTAGCGGGAGTTTGGGGTCAAGAGACCCAGTACTTC.

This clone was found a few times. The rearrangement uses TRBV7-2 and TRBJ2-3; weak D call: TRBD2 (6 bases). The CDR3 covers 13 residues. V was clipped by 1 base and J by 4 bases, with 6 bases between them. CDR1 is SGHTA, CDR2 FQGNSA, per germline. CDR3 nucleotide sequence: TGTGCCAGCAGCTTAGGCGGGGCAGATACGCAGTATTTT. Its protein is CASSLGGADTQYF. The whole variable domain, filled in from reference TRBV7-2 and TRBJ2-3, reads GAGVSQSPSNKVTEKGKDVELRCDPISGHTALYWYRQSLGQGLEFLIYFQGNSAPDKSGLPSDRFSAERTGGSVSTLTIQRTQQEDSAVYLCASSLGGADTQYFGPGTRLTVL.

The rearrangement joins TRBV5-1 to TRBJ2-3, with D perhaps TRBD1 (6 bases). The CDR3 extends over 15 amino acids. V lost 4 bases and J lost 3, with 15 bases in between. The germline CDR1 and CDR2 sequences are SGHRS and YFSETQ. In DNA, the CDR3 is TGCGCCAGCAGCGTACAGGGCTTTTGGACAGATACGCAGTATTTT. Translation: CASSVQGFWTDTQYF.

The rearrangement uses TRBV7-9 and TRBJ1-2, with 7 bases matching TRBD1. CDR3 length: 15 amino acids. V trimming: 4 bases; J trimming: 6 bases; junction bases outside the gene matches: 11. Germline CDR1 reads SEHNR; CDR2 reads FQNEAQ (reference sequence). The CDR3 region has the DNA TGTGCCAGCAGCTCCCAGACCGGGACAGCCGATGGCTACACCTTC. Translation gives CASSSQTGTADGYTF.

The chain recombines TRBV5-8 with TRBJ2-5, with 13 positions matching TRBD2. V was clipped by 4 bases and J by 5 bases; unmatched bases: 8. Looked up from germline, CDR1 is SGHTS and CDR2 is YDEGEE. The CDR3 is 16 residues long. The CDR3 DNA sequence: TGTGCCAGCAGCCTCCGGACTAGCGGGAGTGGGGAGACCCAGTACTTC. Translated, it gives CASSLRTSGSGETQYF.

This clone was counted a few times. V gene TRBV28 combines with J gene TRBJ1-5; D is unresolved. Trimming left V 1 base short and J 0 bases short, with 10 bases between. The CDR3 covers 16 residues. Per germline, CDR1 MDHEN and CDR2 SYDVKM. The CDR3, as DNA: TGTGCCAGCAGTTTATTGCGGCAATATAGCAATCAGCCCCAGCATTTT. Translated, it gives CASSLLRQYSNQPQHF.

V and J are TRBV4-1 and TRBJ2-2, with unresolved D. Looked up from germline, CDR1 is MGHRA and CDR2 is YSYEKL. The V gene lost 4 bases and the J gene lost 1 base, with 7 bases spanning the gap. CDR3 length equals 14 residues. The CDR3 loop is CASSLHLNTGELFF. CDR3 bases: TGCGCCAGCAGCCTACACCTGAACACCGGGGAGCTGTTTTTT.

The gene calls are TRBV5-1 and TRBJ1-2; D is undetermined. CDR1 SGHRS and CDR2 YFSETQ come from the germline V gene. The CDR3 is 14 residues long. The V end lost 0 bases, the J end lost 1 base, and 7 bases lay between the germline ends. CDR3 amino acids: CASSLEPVNYGYTF. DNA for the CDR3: TGCGCCAGCAGCTTGGAGCCGGTTAACTATGGCTACACCTTC.

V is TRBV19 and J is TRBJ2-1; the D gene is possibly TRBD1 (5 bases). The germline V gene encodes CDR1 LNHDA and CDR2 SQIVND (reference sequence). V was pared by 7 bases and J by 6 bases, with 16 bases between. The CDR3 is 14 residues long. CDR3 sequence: CASTETASANEQFF. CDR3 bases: TGTGCCAGTACTGAGACAGCCTCGGCCAATGAGCAGTTCTTC. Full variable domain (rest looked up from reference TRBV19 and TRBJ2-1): DGGITQSPKYLFRKEGQNVTLSCEQNLNHDAMYWYRQDPGQGLRLIYYSQIVNDFQKGDIAEGYSVSREKKESFPLTVTSAQKNPTAFYLCASTETASANEQFFGPGTRLTVL.

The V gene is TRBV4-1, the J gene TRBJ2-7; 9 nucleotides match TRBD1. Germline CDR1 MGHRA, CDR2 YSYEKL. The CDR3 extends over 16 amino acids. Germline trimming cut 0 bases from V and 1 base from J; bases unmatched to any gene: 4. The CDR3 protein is CASSQETGGISYEQYF. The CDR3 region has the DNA TGCGCCAGCAGCCAAGAGACAGGGGGTATATCCTACGAGCAGTACTTC.

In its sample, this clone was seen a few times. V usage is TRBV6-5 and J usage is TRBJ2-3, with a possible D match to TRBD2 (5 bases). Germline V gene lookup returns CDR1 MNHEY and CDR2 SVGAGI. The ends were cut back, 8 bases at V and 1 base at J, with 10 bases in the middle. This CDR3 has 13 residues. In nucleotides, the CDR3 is TGTGCCAGCGTCATTAGCGGCACAGATACGCAGTATTTT. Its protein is CASVISGTDTQYF.

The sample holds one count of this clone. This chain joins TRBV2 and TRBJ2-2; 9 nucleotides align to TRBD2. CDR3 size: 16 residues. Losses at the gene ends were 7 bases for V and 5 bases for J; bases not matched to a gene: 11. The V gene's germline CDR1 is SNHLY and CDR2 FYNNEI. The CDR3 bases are TGTGCCAGCACTTTGGGGGCGGGAGGGCCTACCGGGGAGCTGTTTTTT. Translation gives CASTLGAGGPTGELFF.

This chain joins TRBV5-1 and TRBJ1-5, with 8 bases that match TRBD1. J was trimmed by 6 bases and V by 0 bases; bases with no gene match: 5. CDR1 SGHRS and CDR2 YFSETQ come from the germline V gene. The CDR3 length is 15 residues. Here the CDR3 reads CASSLVPGGLQPQHF. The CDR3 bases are TGCGCCAGCAGCTTGGTGCCAGGGGGCCTTCAGCCCCAGCATTTT.

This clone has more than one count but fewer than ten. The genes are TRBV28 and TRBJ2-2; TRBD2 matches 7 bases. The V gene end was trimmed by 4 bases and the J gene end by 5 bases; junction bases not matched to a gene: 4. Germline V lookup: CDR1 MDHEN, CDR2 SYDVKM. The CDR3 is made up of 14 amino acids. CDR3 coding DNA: TGTGCCAGCAGTTCTAGCGGAATGACCGGGGAGCTGTTTTTT. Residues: CASSSSGMTGELFF.

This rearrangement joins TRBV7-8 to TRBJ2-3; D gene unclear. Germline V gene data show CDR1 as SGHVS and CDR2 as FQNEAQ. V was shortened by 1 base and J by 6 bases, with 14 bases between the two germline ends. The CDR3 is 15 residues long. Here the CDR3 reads CASSLGLGFGDTQYF. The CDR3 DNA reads TGTGCCAGCAGCTTAGGCCTCGGGTTTGGGGATACGCAGTATTTT.

The CDR3 DNA sequence: TGTGCCAGTAGTTGGGGGACAGGAGCCTACGAGCAGTACTTC. Protein: CASSWGTGAYEQYF. This chain joins TRBV19 and TRBJ2-7; TRBD1 aligns across 8 bases. The trim removed 5 bases at V and 2 bases at J, leaving 5 bases unmatched. CDR1 and CDR2 from the germline V gene are LNHDA and SQIVND (reference sequence). This CDR3 region has 14 residues.

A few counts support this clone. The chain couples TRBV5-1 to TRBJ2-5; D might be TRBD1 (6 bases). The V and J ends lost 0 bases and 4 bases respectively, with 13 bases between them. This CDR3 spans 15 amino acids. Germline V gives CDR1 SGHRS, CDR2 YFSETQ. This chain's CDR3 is CASSLGLGAGETQYF. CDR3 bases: TGCGCCAGCAGCTTGGGACTGGGGGCAGGAGAGACCCAGTACTTC.